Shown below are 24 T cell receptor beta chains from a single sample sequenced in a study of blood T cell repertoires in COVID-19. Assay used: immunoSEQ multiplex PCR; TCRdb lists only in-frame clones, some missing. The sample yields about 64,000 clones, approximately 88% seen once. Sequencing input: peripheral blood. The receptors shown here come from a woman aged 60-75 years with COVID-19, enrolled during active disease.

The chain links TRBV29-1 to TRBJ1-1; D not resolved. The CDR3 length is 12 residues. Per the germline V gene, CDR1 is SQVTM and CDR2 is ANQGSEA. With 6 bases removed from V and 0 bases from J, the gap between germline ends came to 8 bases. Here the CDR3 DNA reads TGCAGCGTGGCCCCCATGAACACTGAAGCTTTCTTT. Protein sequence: CSVAPMNTEAFF.

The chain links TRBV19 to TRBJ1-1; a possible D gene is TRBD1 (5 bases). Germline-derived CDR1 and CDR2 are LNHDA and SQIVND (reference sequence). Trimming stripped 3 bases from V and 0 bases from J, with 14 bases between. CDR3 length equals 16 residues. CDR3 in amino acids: CASSMAWGRLNTEAFF. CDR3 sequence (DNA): TGTGCCAGTAGTATGGCCTGGGGCAGATTGAACACTGAAGCTTTCTTT. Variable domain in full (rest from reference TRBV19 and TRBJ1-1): DGGITQSPKYLFRKEGQNVTLSCEQNLNHDAMYWYRQDPGQGLRLIYYSQIVNDFQKGDIAEGYSVSREKKESFPLTVTSAQKNPTAFYLCASSMAWGRLNTEAFFGQGTRLTVV.

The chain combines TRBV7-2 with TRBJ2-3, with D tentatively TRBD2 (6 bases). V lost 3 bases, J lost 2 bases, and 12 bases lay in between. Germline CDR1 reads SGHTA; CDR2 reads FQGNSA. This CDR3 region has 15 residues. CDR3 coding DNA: TGTGCCAGCAGCTTCCTAAGCGGGTCCACAGATACGCAGTATTTT. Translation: CASSFLSGSTDTQYF. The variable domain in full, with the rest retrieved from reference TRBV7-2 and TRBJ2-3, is GAGVSQSPSNKVTEKGKDVELRCDPISGHTALYWYRQSLGQGLEFLIYFQGNSAPDKSGLPSDRFSAERTGGSVSTLTIQRTQQEDSAVYLCASSFLSGSTDTQYFGPGTRLTVL.

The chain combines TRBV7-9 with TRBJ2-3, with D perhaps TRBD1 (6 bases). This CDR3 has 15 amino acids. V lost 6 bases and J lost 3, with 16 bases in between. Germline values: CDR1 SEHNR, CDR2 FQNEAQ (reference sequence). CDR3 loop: CASSSTGSGTDTQYF. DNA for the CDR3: TGTGCCAGCAGTTCTACAGGGAGTGGAACAGATACGCAGTATTTT.

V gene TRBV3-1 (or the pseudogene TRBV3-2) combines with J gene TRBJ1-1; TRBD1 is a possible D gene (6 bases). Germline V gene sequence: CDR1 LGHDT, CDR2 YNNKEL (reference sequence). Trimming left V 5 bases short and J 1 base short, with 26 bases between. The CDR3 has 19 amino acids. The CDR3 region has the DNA TGTGCCAGCAGCGACCCTCACCGGCCCGACCAGGGGAGGAACACTGAAGCTTTCTTT. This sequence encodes CASSDPHRPDQGRNTEAFF.

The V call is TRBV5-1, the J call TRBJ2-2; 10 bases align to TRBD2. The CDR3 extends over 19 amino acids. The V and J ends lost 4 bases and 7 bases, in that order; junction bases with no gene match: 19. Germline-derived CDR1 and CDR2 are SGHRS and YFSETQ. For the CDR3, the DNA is TGCGCCAGCAGCCCATCCAAACAGAGCGGGAGGGCCTGGATCGGGGAGCTGTTTTTT. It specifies CASSPSKQSGRAWIGELFF.

CDR3 in amino acids: CASSIFQDTEAFF. The CDR3 region has the DNA TGTGCCAGTAGTATCTTTCAGGACACTGAAGCTTTCTTT. The V gene is TRBV19, the J gene TRBJ1-1; D is unclear. The CDR3 runs 13 residues. CDR1 is LNHDA, CDR2 SQIVND, per germline (reference sequence). V lost 3 bases and J 3 bases, leaving 8 bases between the germline ends.

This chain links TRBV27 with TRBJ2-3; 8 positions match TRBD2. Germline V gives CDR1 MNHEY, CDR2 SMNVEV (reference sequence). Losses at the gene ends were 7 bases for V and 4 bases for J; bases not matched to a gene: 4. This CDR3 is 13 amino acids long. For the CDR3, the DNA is TGTGCCAGCACCGGGGGGGCCGCAGATACGCAGTATTTT. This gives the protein CASTGGAADTQYF.

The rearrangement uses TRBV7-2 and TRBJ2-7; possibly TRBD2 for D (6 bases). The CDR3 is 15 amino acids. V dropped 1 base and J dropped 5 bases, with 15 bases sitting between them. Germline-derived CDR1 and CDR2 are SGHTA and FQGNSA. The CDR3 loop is CASSLVSARDDEQYF. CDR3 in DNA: TGTGCCAGCAGCTTAGTTTCGGCGCGGGATGACGAGCAGTACTTC.

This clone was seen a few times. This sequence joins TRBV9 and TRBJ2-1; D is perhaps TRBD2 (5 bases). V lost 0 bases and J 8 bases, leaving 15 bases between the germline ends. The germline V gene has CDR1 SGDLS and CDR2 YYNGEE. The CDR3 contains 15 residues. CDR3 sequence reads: CASSVGLAFVDEQFF. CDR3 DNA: TGTGCCAGCAGCGTAGGTCTAGCCTTTGTAGATGAGCAGTTCTTC.

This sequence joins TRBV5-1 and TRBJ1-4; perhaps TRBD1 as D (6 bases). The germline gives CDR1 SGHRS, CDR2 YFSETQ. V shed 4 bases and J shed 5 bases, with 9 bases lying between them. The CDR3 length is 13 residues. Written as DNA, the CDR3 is TGCGCCAGCAGCACTGGACAGAATGAAAAACTGTTTTTT. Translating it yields CASSTGQNEKLFF.

CDR3 bases: TGTGCCAGCTCACCACCGGGGGCAGTCCTCCAGTACTTC. Translating it yields CASSPPGAVLQYF. The rearrangement joins TRBV18 to TRBJ2-7, with D perhaps TRBD1 (6 bases). Germline lookup yields CDR1 KGHSH and CDR2 LQKENI. The CDR3 covers 13 residues. The V and J ends lost 0 bases and 10 bases respectively, with 13 bases between them.

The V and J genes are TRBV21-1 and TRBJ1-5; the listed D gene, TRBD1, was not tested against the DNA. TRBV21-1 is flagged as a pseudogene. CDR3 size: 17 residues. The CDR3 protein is CASSGSYREGVNQPQHF. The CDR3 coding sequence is TGTGCCAGCAGCGGGAGTTACAGGGAAGGTGTCAATCAGCCCCAGCATTTT.

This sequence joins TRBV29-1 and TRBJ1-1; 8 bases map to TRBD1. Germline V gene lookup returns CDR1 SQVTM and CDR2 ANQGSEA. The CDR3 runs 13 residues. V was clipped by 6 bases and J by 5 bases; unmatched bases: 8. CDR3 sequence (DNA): TGCAGCGTATCAGGGGGCGCGTTTACTGAAGCTTTCTTT. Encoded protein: CSVSGGAFTEAFF.

CDR3 nucleotides: TGTGCCAGCAGCAAAGACAGGGATCGTTCTAATGAAAAACTGTTTTTT. Its translation is CASSKDRDRSNEKLFF. The chain couples TRBV21-1 to TRBJ1-4; TRBD1, the table's D call, was not compared with the DNA. TRBV21-1 is a pseudogene locus. CDR3 length equals 16 residues.

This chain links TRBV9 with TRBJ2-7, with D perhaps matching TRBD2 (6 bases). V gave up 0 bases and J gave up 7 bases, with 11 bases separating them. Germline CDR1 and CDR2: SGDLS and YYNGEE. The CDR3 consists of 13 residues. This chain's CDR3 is CASSVAEAGEQYF. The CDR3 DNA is TGTGCCAGCAGCGTAGCGGAGGCGGGGGAGCAGTACTTC.

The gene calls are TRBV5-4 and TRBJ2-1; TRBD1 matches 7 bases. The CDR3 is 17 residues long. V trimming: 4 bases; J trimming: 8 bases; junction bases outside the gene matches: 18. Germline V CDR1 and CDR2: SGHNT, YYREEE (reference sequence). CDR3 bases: TGTGCCAGCAGCGTTGGTCGACAGGGCCTTCCCCAGGATGAGCAGTTCTTC. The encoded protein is CASSVGRQGLPQDEQFF.

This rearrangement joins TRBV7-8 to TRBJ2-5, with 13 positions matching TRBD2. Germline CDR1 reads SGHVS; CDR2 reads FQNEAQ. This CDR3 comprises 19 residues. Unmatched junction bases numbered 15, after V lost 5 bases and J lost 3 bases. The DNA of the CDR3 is TGTGCCAGCAGCCTAGGACTAGCGGGAGTAGGGTTAATCGAAGAGACCCAGTACTTC. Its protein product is CASSLGLAGVGLIEETQYF.

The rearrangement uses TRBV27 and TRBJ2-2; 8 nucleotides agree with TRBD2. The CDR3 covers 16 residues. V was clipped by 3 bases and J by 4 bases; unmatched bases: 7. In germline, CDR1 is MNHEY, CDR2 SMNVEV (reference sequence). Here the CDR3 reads CASSLGLAGGTGELFF. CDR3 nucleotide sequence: TGTGCCAGCAGTTTGGGGCTAGCGGGTGGCACCGGGGAGCTGTTTTTT.

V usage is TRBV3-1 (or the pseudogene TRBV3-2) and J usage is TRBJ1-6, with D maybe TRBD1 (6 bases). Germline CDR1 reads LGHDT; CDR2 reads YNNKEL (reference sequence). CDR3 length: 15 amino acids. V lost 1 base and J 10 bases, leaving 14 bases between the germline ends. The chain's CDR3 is CASSQVWSGDSPLHF. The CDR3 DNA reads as TGTGCCAGCAGCCAAGTTTGGTCAGGGGACTCACCCCTCCACTTT.

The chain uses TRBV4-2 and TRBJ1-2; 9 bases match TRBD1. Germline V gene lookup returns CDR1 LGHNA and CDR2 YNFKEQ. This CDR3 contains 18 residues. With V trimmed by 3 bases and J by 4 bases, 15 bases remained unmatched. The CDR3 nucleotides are TGTGCCAGCAGCCAGGAACAAGTGGGACAGGGCCCGACCTATGGCTACACCTTC. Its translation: CASSQEQVGQGPTYGYTF.

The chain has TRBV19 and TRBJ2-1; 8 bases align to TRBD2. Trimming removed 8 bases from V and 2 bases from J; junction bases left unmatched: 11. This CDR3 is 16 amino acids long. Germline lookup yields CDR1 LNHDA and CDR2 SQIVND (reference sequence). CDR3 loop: CASRTRLANTYNEQFF. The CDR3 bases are TGTGCCAGTCGGACCCGACTAGCGAACACCTACAATGAGCAGTTCTTC.

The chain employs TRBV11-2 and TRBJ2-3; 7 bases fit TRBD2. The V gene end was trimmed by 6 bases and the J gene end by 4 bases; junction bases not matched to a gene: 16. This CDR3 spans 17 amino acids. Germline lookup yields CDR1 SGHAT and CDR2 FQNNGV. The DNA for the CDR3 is TGTGCCAGCAGATCACCCTGGGGCGGGAGCGGTCCAGATACGCAGTATTTT. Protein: CASRSPWGGSGPDTQYF.

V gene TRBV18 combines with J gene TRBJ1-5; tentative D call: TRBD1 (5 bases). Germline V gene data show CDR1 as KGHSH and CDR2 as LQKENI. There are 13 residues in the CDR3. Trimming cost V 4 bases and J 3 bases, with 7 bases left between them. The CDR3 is CASSRGDNQPQHF. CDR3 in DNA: TGTGCCAGCTCACGGGGGGACAATCAGCCCCAGCATTTT.